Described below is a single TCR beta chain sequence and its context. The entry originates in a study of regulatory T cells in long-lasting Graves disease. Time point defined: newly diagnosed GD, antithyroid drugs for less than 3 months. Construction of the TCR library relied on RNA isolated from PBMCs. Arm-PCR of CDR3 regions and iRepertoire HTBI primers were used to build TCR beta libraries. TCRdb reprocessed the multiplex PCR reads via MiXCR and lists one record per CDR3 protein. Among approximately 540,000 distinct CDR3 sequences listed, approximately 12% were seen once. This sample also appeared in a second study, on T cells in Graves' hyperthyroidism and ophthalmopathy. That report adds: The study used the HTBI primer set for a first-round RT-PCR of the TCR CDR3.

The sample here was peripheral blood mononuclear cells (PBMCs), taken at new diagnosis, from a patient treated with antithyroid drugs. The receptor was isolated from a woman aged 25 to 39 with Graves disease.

CDR3 coding DNA: TGTGCCAGTAGTATAGTATCCGGATACTACGAGCAGTACTTC. Its translation is CASSIVSGYYEQYF. The chain recombines TRBV19 with TRBJ2-7; D is ambiguous. Trimming pared 1 base from V and 3 bases from J, leaving 10 bases between. The CDR3 is made up of 14 amino acids. Germline CDR1 reads LNHDA; CDR2 reads SQIVND (reference sequence).